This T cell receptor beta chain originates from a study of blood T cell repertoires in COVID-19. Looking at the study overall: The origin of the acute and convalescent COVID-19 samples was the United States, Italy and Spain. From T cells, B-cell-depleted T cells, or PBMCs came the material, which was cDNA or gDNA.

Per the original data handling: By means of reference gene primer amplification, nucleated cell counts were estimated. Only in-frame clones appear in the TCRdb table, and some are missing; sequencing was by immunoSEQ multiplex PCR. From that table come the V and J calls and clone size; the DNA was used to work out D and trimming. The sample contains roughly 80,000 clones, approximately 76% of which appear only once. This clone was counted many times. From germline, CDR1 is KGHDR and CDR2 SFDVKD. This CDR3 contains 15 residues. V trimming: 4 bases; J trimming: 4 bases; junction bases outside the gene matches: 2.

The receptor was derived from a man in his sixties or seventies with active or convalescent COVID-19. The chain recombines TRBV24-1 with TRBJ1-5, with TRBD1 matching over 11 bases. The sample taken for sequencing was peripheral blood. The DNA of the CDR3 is TGTGCCACCAGTGAAGGACAGGGGGCGAATCAGCCCCAGCATTTT. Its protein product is CATSEGQGANQPQHF.